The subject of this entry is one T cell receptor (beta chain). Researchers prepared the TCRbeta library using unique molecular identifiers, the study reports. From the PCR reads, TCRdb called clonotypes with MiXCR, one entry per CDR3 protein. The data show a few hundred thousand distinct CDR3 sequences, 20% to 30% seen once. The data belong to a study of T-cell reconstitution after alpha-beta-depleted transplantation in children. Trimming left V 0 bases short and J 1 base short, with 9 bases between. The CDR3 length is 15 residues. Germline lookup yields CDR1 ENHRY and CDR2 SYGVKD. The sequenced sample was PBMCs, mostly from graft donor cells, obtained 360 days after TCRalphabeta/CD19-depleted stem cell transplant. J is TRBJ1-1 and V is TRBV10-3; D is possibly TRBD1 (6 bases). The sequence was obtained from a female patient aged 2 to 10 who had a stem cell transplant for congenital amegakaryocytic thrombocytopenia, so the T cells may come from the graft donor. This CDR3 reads CAISESRQANTEAFF. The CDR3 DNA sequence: TGTGCCATCAGTGAGTCAAGACAGGCGAACACTGAAGCTTTCTTT.